The 12 T cell receptor beta chains presented below share a single source sample, sequenced in a study of stem cell transplantation in POMP-related autoinflammatory disease. The assay was immunoSEQ multiplex PCR, and TCRdb's table has in-frame clones only and misses some. The sample consists of 7,000 to 9,000 clones, about 89% of them appearing once. The antigens these receptors bind are not known. Points from the study as a whole: Across all analyzed T-cell subsets, patients with PRAID tended toward reduced diversity and increased clonality. In PRAID patients, the number of distinct TRB V-J gene pairings was restricted.

The input for sequencing was CD8+ T cells from PBMCs, taken before stem cell transplantation. The source is a human donor with POMP-related autoinflammation and immune dysregulation (PRAID).

The chain couples TRBV7-6 to TRBJ2-1, with D possibly being TRBD1 (5 bases). V shed 4 bases and J shed 2 bases, with 6 bases lying between them. This CDR3 contains 13 residues. Germline V lookup: CDR1 SGHVS, CDR2 FNYEAQ. CDR3 residues: CASSSDTYNEQFF. The CDR3 DNA reads TGTGCCAGCAGCTCGGACACCTACAATGAGCAGTTCTTC.

The chain links TRBV6-4 to TRBJ1-6; TRBD1 matches 9 bases. The germline V gene has CDR1 MRHNA and CDR2 SNTAGT. V was clipped by 5 bases and J by 5 bases; unmatched bases: 4. The CDR3 length is 15 residues. The CDR3 DNA sequence: TGTGCCAGCAGTCCCGGGACAGGGAATAATTCACCCCTCCACTTT. Its translation: CASSPGTGNNSPLHF.

This clone was seen a few times. CDR3 in DNA: TGTGCCAGTAGTATGGCAGGGCATCAGCCCCAGCATTTT. It is translated as CASSMAGHQPQHF. The chain combines TRBV19 with TRBJ1-5, with D maybe TRBD1 (5 bases). Looked up from germline, CDR1 is LNHDA and CDR2 is SQIVND (reference sequence). The V end was cut by 3 bases, the J end by 5 bases, with 8 bases between. The CDR3 is 13 residues long.

This chain uses TRBV7-6 with TRBJ1-1; no reliable D call. The length of the CDR3 is 13 residues. Germline assignment: CDR1 SGHVS and CDR2 FNYEAQ. Trimming shortened V by 1 base and J by 6 bases, and 9 bases separated the two germline ends. DNA for the CDR3: TGTGCCAGCAGCTTAGTCTACGGGTCTGAAGCTTTCTTT. Amino acids: CASSLVYGSEAFF.

The chain recombines TRBV29-1 with TRBJ2-1, with D perhaps matching TRBD2 (7 bases). Trimming took off 3 bases at V and 2 bases at J, with 20 bases between the two ends. The CDR3 contains 17 residues. CDR1 is SQVTM and CDR2 is ANQGSEA in the germline V gene. CDR3 sequence reads: CSVEGGASGPAYNEQFF. CDR3 DNA: TGCAGCGTTGAGGGGGGGGCTTCGGGTCCGGCCTACAATGAGCAGTTCTTC.

This clone has just a few counts. The rearrangement links TRBV27 to TRBJ1-6; no definite D call. This CDR3 is built from 14 residues. V shed 5 bases and J shed 9 bases, with 14 bases lying between them. CDR1 is MNHEY, CDR2 SMNVEV, per germline (reference sequence). As DNA, the CDR3 is TGTGCCAGCAGTCCCCCCGGGGAGAGTTCACCCCTCCACTTT. Translated: CASSPPGESSPLHF.

This rearrangement joins TRBV27 to TRBJ2-1; 9 bases align to TRBD1. This CDR3 contains 14 residues. Per the germline V gene, CDR1 is MNHEY and CDR2 is SMNVEV (reference sequence). V lost 6 bases and J lost 8; bases outside the gene matches: 8. The DNA for the CDR3 is TGTGCCAGCAGCTTCGGGACAGGGATGTATGAGCAGTTCTTC. Translated, it gives CASSFGTGMYEQFF.

The rearrangement joins TRBV11-2 to TRBJ2-3; D is uncertain. The CDR3 length is 15 residues. Germline V gives CDR1 SGHAT, CDR2 FQNNGV. Trimming stripped 5 bases from V and 2 bases from J, with 14 bases between. CDR3 residues: CASSKAGRNTDTQYF. DNA for the CDR3: TGTGCCAGCAGCAAAGCTGGCAGGAACACAGATACGCAGTATTTT. Complete variable domain (other parts from reference TRBV11-2 and TRBJ2-3): EAGVAQSPRYKIIEKRQSVAFWCNPISGHATLYWYQQILGQGPKLLIQFQNNGVVDDSQLPKDRFSAERLKGVDSTLKIQPAKLEDSAVYLCASSKAGRNTDTQYFGPGTRLTVL.

V usage is TRBV27 and J usage is TRBJ1-1, with D unclear. Trimming cost V 5 bases and J 10 bases, with 20 bases left between them. CDR1 and CDR2 from the germline V gene are MNHEY and SMNVEV (reference sequence). The CDR3 is 14 amino acids. DNA of the CDR3: TGTGCCAGCAGTGCCTCGGGGTGGAGGGAGAGAGCTTTCTTT. Amino acids: CASSASGWRERAFF.

This chain connects TRBV6-1 to TRBJ2-5, with D maybe TRBD1 (6 bases). V lost 6 bases, J lost 5 bases, and 19 bases lay in between. The CDR3 totals 15 residues. Germline CDR1 MNHNS, CDR2 SASEGT. CDR3 protein: CASRVLLLGAETQYF. The CDR3 bases are TGTGCCAGCAGGGTTTTGTTATTGGGGGCCGAGACCCAGTACTTC.

The chain carries TRBV18 and TRBJ1-5; a weak D match, TRBD1 (6 bases). This CDR3 has 13 amino acids. Per the germline V gene, CDR1 is KGHSH and CDR2 is LQKENI. With 5 bases removed from V and 7 bases from J, the gap between germline ends came to 12 bases. As DNA, the CDR3 is TGTGCCAGCTCAATAAGGGGGGACCAGCCCCAGCATTTT. It codes for CASSIRGDQPQHF.

The gene calls are TRBV19 and TRBJ2-2; TRBD2 is a possible D gene (6 bases). CDR1 and CDR2 (germline): LNHDA, SQIVND (reference sequence). V shed 5 bases and J shed 2 bases, with 9 bases lying between them. This CDR3 comprises 14 residues. The CDR3 bases are TGTGCCAGTAGTGTGGGACTTAACACCGGGGAGCTGTTTTTT. Translating gives CASSVGLNTGELFF.